What follows describes a single T cell receptor beta chain. This record comes from a study of T cell responses to AZD1222 COVID-19 vaccine. Measured with immunoSEQ multiplex PCR; TCRdb has only the in-frame clones, and not every one. The data contain 99,000 or so clones, 80% to 90% of them seen just once; the ten biggest clones take up about 8.7%. There are 18 residues in the CDR3. The trim removed 6 bases at V and 0 bases at J, leaving 13 bases unmatched. The gene calls are TRBV23-1 and TRBJ1-5, with 8 bases fitting TRBD1. TRBV23-1 is an ORF, and what it does is uncertain. The source is an adult in good health. The sample consisted of peripheral blood, taken on day 0 of AZD1222 vaccination. CDR3 loop: CASRPRQGTPLSNQPQHF. The CDR3 region has the DNA TGCGCCAGCAGGCCCCGACAGGGGACTCCTCTTAGCAATCAGCCCCAGCATTTT.